These 18 T cell receptor beta chains originate from one sample sequenced in a study of blood T cell repertoires in COVID-19. Libraries were prepared by immunoSEQ multiplex PCR; TCRdb keeps only in-frame clonotypes and omits some of them. The repertoire has approximately 61,000 clones, roughly 80% of them found once; the top ten carry approximately 10%. Sequencing input: peripheral blood. The receptors were sampled from a middle-aged man with COVID-19, enrolled during active disease.

This clone appeared once. V is TRBV12-3 or TRBV12-4 and J is TRBJ1-2; 7 nucleotides match TRBD1. J lost 7 bases, V lost 6 bases, and 5 bases had no gene match. This CDR3 comprises 12 residues. The CDR3 region has the DNA TGTGCCAGCAGATTACAGGGGTCTGGCTACACCTTC. Protein sequence: CASRLQGSGYTF.

This clone came up once. The V and J genes are TRBV4-1 and TRBJ2-5; 8 nucleotides line up with TRBD1. J was trimmed by 4 bases and V by 3 bases; bases with no gene match: 13. The germline V gene encodes CDR1 MGHRA and CDR2 YSYEKL. This CDR3 is 17 amino acids long. The CDR3 nucleotides read TGCGCCAGCAGCCAGGATCCCCAGGGGGCCGTACTAGAGACCCAGTACTTC. This sequence encodes CASSQDPQGAVLETQYF.

This clone was counted a few times. The chain combines TRBV20-1 with TRBJ2-2; TRBD2 agrees at 8 bases. This CDR3 is 14 amino acids long. The V and J ends lost 3 bases and 3 bases, in that order; junction bases with no gene match: 3. Germline CDR1 is DFQATT and CDR2 is SNEGSKA (reference sequence). The CDR3 DNA sequence: TGCAGTGCTAGTCTACTAGCGGACACCGGGGAGCTGTTTTTT. This encodes CSASLLADTGELFF.

The chain couples TRBV7-2 to TRBJ2-5, with 11 bases lining up with TRBD1. CDR1 SGHTA and CDR2 FQGNSA come from the germline V gene. The CDR3 extends over 15 amino acids. V lost 6 bases, J lost 2 bases, and 5 bases stayed unmatched. Here the CDR3 reads CASRAGTGGQETQYF. In DNA, the CDR3 is TGTGCCAGCAGGGCCGGGACAGGGGGACAAGAGACCCAGTACTTC.

The J gene is TRBJ1-5, the V gene TRBV19; 7 bases are a match to TRBD1. The CDR3 covers 16 residues. Per the germline V gene, CDR1 is LNHDA and CDR2 is SQIVND (reference sequence). After removal of 5 bases from V and 2 bases from J, the junction contained 9 bases not matched to a gene. The CDR3 is CASSGRQGEGNQPQHF. The CDR3 coding sequence is TGTGCCAGTAGTGGTCGACAGGGAGAAGGCAATCAGCCCCAGCATTTT.

V usage is TRBV20-1 and J usage is TRBJ1-6; 7 nucleotides match TRBD1. V shed 5 bases, J shed 9 bases, and the junction held 1 base outside the gene matches. Germline CDR1 and CDR2: DFQATT and SNEGSKA (reference sequence). CDR3 length: 11 residues. As DNA, the CDR3 is TGCAGTGCTTACAGGGGTTCACCCCTCCACTTT. It codes for CSAYRGSPLHF.

The genes are TRBV7-8 and TRBJ1-5, with D unclear. The V end lost 5 bases, the J end lost 3 bases, and 11 bases lay between the germline ends. The germline V gene encodes CDR1 SGHVS and CDR2 FQNEAQ. The CDR3 loop spans 14 amino acids. The CDR3 region is CASSPTLLNQPQHF. CDR3 DNA: TGTGCCAGCAGCCCCACTTTACTCAATCAGCCCCAGCATTTT.

In DNA, the CDR3 is TGTGCCAGCAGTGAGGATTTAGCGGGAGGGGCAGATACGCAGTATTTT. Translating it yields CASSEDLAGGADTQYF. The chain recombines TRBV6-4 with TRBJ2-3; TRBD2 matches 11 bases. This CDR3 has 16 amino acids. Trimming took 3 bases from V and 4 from J; bases not matched to a gene: 6. Per germline, CDR1 MRHNA and CDR2 SNTAGT.

This chain joins TRBV5-1 and TRBJ1-2; D perhaps matches TRBD1 (5 bases). Trimming cost V 5 bases and J 2 bases, with 16 bases left between them. The CDR3 totals 15 residues. The germline V gene has CDR1 SGHRS and CDR2 YFSETQ. The DNA of the CDR3 is TGCGCCAGCAGACAGGCAACGGGGGGAAACTATGGCTACACCTTC. It translates to CASRQATGGNYGYTF.

CDR3: CAIRTSGETYEQYF. The CDR3 bases are TGTGCCATCCGGACTAGCGGGGAGACCTACGAGCAGTACTTC. This chain links TRBV10-3 with TRBJ2-7; 12 nucleotides agree with TRBD2. The CDR3 has 14 amino acids. The V segment lost 8 bases and the J segment 2 bases; nucleotides outside the gene matches: 4. Germline V gene data show CDR1 as ENHRY and CDR2 as SYGVKD.

V is TRBV29-1 and J is TRBJ1-1; D unresolved. V was pared by 6 bases and J by 8 bases, with 16 bases between. Germline loops: CDR1 SQVTM, CDR2 ANQGSEA. This CDR3 spans 12 amino acids. CDR3 in amino acids: CSVADGTVEAFF. The CDR3 nucleotides are TGCAGCGTCGCAGACGGAACAGTAGAAGCTTTCTTT.

The J gene is TRBJ2-3, the V gene TRBV5-1, with 10 nucleotides matching TRBD2. The CDR3 loop spans 14 amino acids. Germline V gene lookup returns CDR1 SGHRS and CDR2 YFSETQ. The V and J ends lost 7 bases and 7 bases, in that order; junction bases with no gene match: 9. CDR3 bases: TGCGCCAGCGCCGAAGCGGGAGGGCCCAATACGCAGTATTTT. It translates to CASAEAGGPNTQYF.

V and J are TRBV10-3 and TRBJ2-5; 11 bases agree with TRBD2. Germline CDR1 ENHRY, CDR2 SYGVKD. The CDR3 totals 16 residues. Trimming took 7 bases from V and 5 from J; bases not matched to a gene: 12. Here the CDR3 DNA reads TGTGCCATCAAAGGAGGGACTAGCGGTTCCCAGGAGACCCAGTACTTC. It yields the protein CAIKGGTSGSQETQYF.

This clone has a handful of counts. The V gene is TRBV27, the J gene TRBJ2-7; TRBD2 aligns across 7 bases. Trimming took 7 bases from V and 3 from J; bases not matched to a gene: 9. CDR1 MNHEY and CDR2 SMNVEV come from the germline V gene (reference sequence). There are 14 residues in the CDR3. In DNA, the CDR3 is TGTGCCAGCAACCTCCTTGGCGGGGGCTACGAGCAGTACTTC. It codes for CASNLLGGGYEQYF.

The CDR3 sequence: CASSRTSGNGELFF. The CDR3 DNA follows: TGTGCCAGCAGTCGGACTAGCGGGAACGGGGAGCTGTTTTTT. The rearrangement uses TRBV6-2 or TRBV6-3 and TRBJ2-2, with TRBD2 matching 12 bases. The J segment lost 7 bases and the V segment lost 5 bases, leaving 2 bases of the junction unmatched. CDR1 is MNHEY, CDR2 SVGEGT, per germline. The CDR3 covers 14 residues.

V gene TRBV7-9 combines with J gene TRBJ2-7; D is perhaps TRBD1 (6 bases). The CDR3 is made up of 15 amino acids. Per germline, CDR1 SEHNR and CDR2 FQNEAQ (reference sequence). The V end was cut by 2 bases, the J end by 4 bases, with 15 bases between. The CDR3 DNA reads as TGTGCCAGCAGCTTATCGGGACATGAACATTACGAGCAGTACTTC. Amino acid sequence: CASSLSGHEHYEQYF.

This chain connects TRBV5-1 to TRBJ2-1; a possible D gene is TRBD1 (5 bases). Trimming stripped 0 bases from V and 2 bases from J, with 6 bases between. CDR1 and CDR2 from the germline V gene are SGHRS and YFSETQ. There are 14 residues in the CDR3. The CDR3 protein is CASSLGTTYNEQFF. In nucleotides, the CDR3 is TGCGCCAGCAGCTTGGGGACAACCTACAATGAGCAGTTCTTC.

V usage is TRBV19 and J usage is TRBJ1-1; maybe TRBD1 (6 bases). CDR3 length: 13 amino acids. CDR1 and CDR2 from the germline V gene are LNHDA and SQIVND (reference sequence). V shed 3 bases and J shed 4 bases, with 9 bases lying between them. The CDR3, as DNA: TGTGCCAGTAGTATCCTACAGGGCACTGAAGCTTTCTTT. Its protein product is CASSILQGTEAFF.